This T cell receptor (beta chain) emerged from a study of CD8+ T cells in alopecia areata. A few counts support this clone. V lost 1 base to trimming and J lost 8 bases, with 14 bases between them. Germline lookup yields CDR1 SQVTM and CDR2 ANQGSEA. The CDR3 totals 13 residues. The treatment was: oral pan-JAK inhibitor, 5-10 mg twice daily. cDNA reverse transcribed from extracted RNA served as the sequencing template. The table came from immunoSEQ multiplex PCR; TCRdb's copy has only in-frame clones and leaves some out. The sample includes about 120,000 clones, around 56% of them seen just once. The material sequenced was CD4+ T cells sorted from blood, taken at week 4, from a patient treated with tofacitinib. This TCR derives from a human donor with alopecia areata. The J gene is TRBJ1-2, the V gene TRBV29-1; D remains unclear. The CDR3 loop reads CSVEVARERGYTF. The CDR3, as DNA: TGCAGCGTTGAAGTAGCAAGGGAGAGGGGCTACACCTTC.